The rows below give T cell receptor beta chains drawn from one sample of a study of T-cell reconstitution after alpha-beta-depleted transplantation in children. TCRdb itself ran the PCR reads through MiXCR, one entry per CDR3 protein. The sample holds roughly 570,000 distinct CDR3 sequences, 25% to 30% seen once. The sample in question was PBMCs, obtained before TCRalphabeta/CD19-depleted stem cell transplant. The origin of the receptors is a boy under two years old with Wiskott-Aldrich syndrome, due to receive a stem cell transplant. Each CDR3 is given with its conserved first and last residue. A D gene is named only where the DNA matches it firmly. Clone size is stated in some rows and not others, as once, few, many or a class when expanded.

>-|TRBV5-6|TRBJ2-6|TRBD2
TGTGCCAGCAGCTTGTTCCGGGAGGCCAACGGCCTGACTTTC
CASSLFREANGLTF
>-|TRBV20-1|TRBJ2-5|-
TGCAGTGCTCGGGTCTCAGGGGAAGAGACCCAGTACTTC
CSARVSGEETQYF
>-|TRBV4-2|TRBJ2-1|TRBD2
TGTGCCAGCAGCCAAGATTCGCTAGCGGGTGTGTACAATGAGCAGTTCTTC
CASSQDSLAGVYNEQFF
>-|TRBV29-1|TRBJ1-4|-
TGCAGCGTTGAAGCGGGCACAGGGAATGAAAAACTGTTTTTT
CSVEAGTGNEKLFF
>-|TRBV30|TRBJ1-1|-
TGTGCCTGGAGGCTGGACAGCAACACTGAAGCTTTCTTT
CAWRLDSNTEAFF
>-|TRBV7-6|TRBJ1-5|-
TGTGCCAGCAGCTTTGCAGGGAGTCAGCCCCAGCATTTT
CASSFAGSQPQHF
>-|TRBV29-1|TRBJ1-5|-
TGCAGCGTTGCCCCAGGAATCAATCAGCCCCAGCATTTT
CSVAPGINQPQHF
>-|TRBV6-6|TRBJ2-2|-
TGTGCCAGCAAAACAAACACCGGGGAGCTGTTTTTT
CASKTNTGELFF
>few|TRBV29-1|TRBJ2-3|TRBD2
TGCAGCGTGCAACTTAGGGCTAGCGGAGCTAGCACAGATACGCAGTATTTT
CSVQLRASGASTDTQYF
>-|TRBV5-1|TRBJ2-5|-
TGCGCCAGCAGCTTGGCCGACTCCCCGCGGTACTTC
CASSLADSPRYF
>-|TRBV4-2|TRBJ2-7|TRBD2
TGTGCCAGCAGCCAAGAGTATAATAGCGGGAGTAGGTGGACCTACGAGCAGTACTTC
CASSQEYNSGSRWTYEQYF
>-|TRBV3-1|TRBJ2-1|TRBD2
TGTGCCAGCAGCCGGACTAGCGGGAGGGCGACCTACAATGAGCAGTTCTTC
CASSRTSGRATYNEQFF
>-|TRBV6-5|TRBJ2-7|TRBD2
TGTGCCAGCAGTTTTATGGGGGGGGGCGAGCAGTACTTC
CASSFMGGGEQYF
>-|TRBV27|TRBJ2-7|TRBD2
TGTGCCAGCAGTTTTTCCCGGACTAGCGGGAGACCCTACGAGCAGTACTTC
CASSFSRTSGRPYEQYF
>few|TRBV6-5|TRBJ1-5|-
TGTGCCAGCAGTTACTCGAACGCGGGGAGAGGCAATCAGCCCCAGCATTTT
CASSYSNAGRGNQPQHF
>-|TRBV29-1|TRBJ2-5|TRBD2
TGCAGCGTTGCGACTAGCGGGAGGGCGGGGCGAGAGACCCAGTACTTC
CSVATSGRAGRETQYF
>few|TRBV20-1|TRBJ2-5|-
TGCAGTGCTAGAGATGATTTGGAGACCCAGTACTTC
CSARDDLETQYF
>-|TRBV20-1|TRBJ2-3|TRBD2
TGCAGTGCTATTGGGACTAGCGGGAAGACAGATACGCAGTATTTT
CSAIGTSGKTDTQYF
>few|TRBV13|TRBJ1-5|TRBD1
TGTGCCAGCAGCTCTTCCACTACTACAGGGGCGGCCCCCTCCCTTAATCAGCCCCAGCATTTT
CASSSSTTTGAAPSLNQPQHF
>-|TRBV7-8|TRBJ1-1|-
TGTGCCAGCATCTTAGTCGTCAGTAGCAGTAGGGCTTTCTTT
CASILVVSSSRAFF
>-|TRBV12-3/TRBV12-4|TRBJ2-4|-
TGTGCCAGCAGTTTAGTCGGTGGAATAAACATTCAGTACTTC
CASSLVGGINIQYF
>-|TRBV20-1|TRBJ1-5|TRBD1
TGCAGTGCTAGAACAGGGGGGAGCAATCAGCCCCAGCATTTT
CSARTGGSNQPQHF
>-|TRBV2|TRBJ2-1|TRBD2
TGTGCCAGCAGTTGGGCTAGCGGGGACTACAATGAGCAGTTCTTC
CASSWASGDYNEQFF
>once|TRBV5-5|TRBJ2-1|TRBD2
TGTGCCAGCAGCTATTTACCGGGACTAGCGGGAGTCAATGAGCAGTTCTTC
CASSYLPGLAGVNEQFF
>-|TRBV7-9|TRBJ1-5|-
TGTGCCAGCAGCTCTCTGTCCAGCCCGCCCCAGCATTTT
CASSSLSSPPQHF
>-|TRBV25-1|TRBJ1-1|-
TGTGCCAGCAGTCCCGCTAGGAGAACGACGTTGAGCACTGAAGCTTTCTTT
CASSPARRTTLSTEAFF
>-|TRBV12-3/TRBV12-4|TRBJ2-1|TRBD2
TGTGCCAGCAGTGCACTAGCGAGACAGTTCTTC
CASSALARQFF
>once|TRBV27|TRBJ1-5|TRBD1
TGTGCCAGCAGGGGGAGTGGGACAGTCAGGGGACAGCCCCAGCATTTT
CASRGSGTVRGQPQHF
>-|TRBV19|TRBJ1-1|TRBD1
TGTGCCAGTAGTAGGACCGGGACAGGGGGCTTCGCTTTCTTT
CASSRTGTGGFAFF
>-|TRBV12-3/TRBV12-4|TRBJ2-3|TRBD2
TGTGCCAGCAGTCCGAGGACTAGATCCACAGATACGCAGTATTTT
CASSPRTRSTDTQYF
>-|TRBV28|TRBJ2-5|TRBD2
TGTGCCAGCAGTTTGGGGGGGACTAGCGGGTCTCAAGAGACCCAGTACTTC
CASSLGGTSGSQETQYF
>-|TRBV5-1|TRBJ1-5|-
TGCGCCAGCAGCTTGGGCCCTAGCAGGGATCAGCCCCAGCATTTT
CASSLGPSRDQPQHF
>-|TRBV29-1|TRBJ2-7|-
TGCAGCGTTGGGGTGAGCTCCTACGAGCAGTACTTC
CSVGVSSYEQYF
>few|TRBV10-3|TRBJ2-1|-
TGTGCCACGTGGAGGGGGAATGAGCAGTTCTTC
CATWRGNEQFF
>few|TRBV5-1|TRBJ2-7|-
TGCGCCAGCAGCTTGGAAGGCCACGAGCAGTACTTC
CASSLEGHEQYF
>few|TRBV7-2|TRBJ1-5|TRBD1
TGTGCCAGCAGCTCCGGACAGGGACGTCAGCCCCAGCATTTT
CASSSGQGRQPQHF
>few|TRBV20-1|TRBJ2-7|-
TGCAGTGCCCTGACTAGGAGATACGAGCAGTACTTC
CSALTRRYEQYF
>few|TRBV20-1|TRBJ2-1|TRBD2
TGCAGTGCTAGTTGGCTAGCGGGAAATGAGCAGTTCTTC
CSASWLAGNEQFF
>-|TRBV12-3/TRBV12-4|TRBJ2-3|TRBD1
TGTGCCAGCAGGACTGGGACAGGTCGGTTCACAGATACGCAGTATTTT
CASRTGTGRFTDTQYF
>few|TRBV5-1|TRBJ2-5|TRBD2
TGCGCCAGCAGCTTGGCCAATCTGCGAGGACTACTAGCGGGAGGGCAAGAGACCCAGTACTTC
CASSLANLRGLLAGGQETQYF
>few|TRBV24-1|TRBJ2-3|TRBD2
TGTGCCACCAGTACTGGACTAGCTCGATCCACAGATACGCAGTATTTT
CATSTGLARSTDTQYF
>-|TRBV24-1|TRBJ2-5|TRBD2
TGTGCCACCAGGACGATACTAGCGGGAGTAGAGACCCAGTACTTC
CATRTILAGVETQYF
>-|TRBV29-1|TRBJ2-1|TRBD2
TGCAGCGTTGAAGACCTTAGCGGGATCGGTGAGCAGTTCTTC
CSVEDLSGIGEQFF
>few|TRBV5-1|TRBJ2-7|TRBD2
TGCGCCAGCAGCTTGGAACTAGCGGGCTACGAGCAGTACTTC
CASSLELAGYEQYF
>-|TRBV5-4|TRBJ2-3|-
TGTGCCAGCAGCAACGCCCGCACAGATACGCAGTATTTT
CASSNARTDTQYF
>-|TRBV5-1|TRBJ2-7|TRBD2
TGCGCCAGCAGCCTAGGGACTAGCCCTTCCTACGAGCAGTACTTC
CASSLGTSPSYEQYF
>-|TRBV6-2/TRBV6-3|TRBJ1-6|-
TGTGCCAGCAGTTACGCCACCCCAGGGACAAGGCATAATTCACCCCTCCACTTT
CASSYATPGTRHNSPLHF
>-|TRBV3-1|TRBJ2-2|-
TGTGCCAGCGCTAGCCAGACCGGGGAGCTGTTTTTT
CASASQTGELFF
>-|TRBV5-6|TRBJ2-7|-
TGTGCCAGCAGCTTGGAACTCAATGGACCCTACGAGCAGTACTTC
CASSLELNGPYEQYF
>-|TRBV4-2|TRBJ1-2|-
TGTGCCAGCAGCCAGGCTGTGGGGACCTCCTATGGCTACACCTTC
CASSQAVGTSYGYTF
>few|TRBV20-1|TRBJ1-1|-
TGCAGTGCTGTCAGGGAGAGGGCTTTCTTT
CSAVRERAFF
>-|TRBV28|TRBJ2-7|TRBD2
TGTGCCAGCACCCGGGGGACTAGCGGATTTCACCACTCCTACGAGCAGTACTTC
CASTRGTSGFHHSYEQYF
>few|TRBV6-5|TRBJ2-3|-
TGTGCCAGCAGTTACTCGTTTTTGGGTAGCACAGATACGCAGTATTTT
CASSYSFLGSTDTQYF
>-|TRBV28|TRBJ2-4|-
TGTGCCAGCAGCCCAACAGAGATAGCCAAAAACATTCAGTACTTC
CASSPTEIAKNIQYF
>-|TRBV7-6|TRBJ2-1|TRBD2
TGTGCCAGCAGCTCAAGGGCACGTAGCGGGACCCCTCACTACAATGAGCAGTTCTTC
CASSSRARSGTPHYNEQFF